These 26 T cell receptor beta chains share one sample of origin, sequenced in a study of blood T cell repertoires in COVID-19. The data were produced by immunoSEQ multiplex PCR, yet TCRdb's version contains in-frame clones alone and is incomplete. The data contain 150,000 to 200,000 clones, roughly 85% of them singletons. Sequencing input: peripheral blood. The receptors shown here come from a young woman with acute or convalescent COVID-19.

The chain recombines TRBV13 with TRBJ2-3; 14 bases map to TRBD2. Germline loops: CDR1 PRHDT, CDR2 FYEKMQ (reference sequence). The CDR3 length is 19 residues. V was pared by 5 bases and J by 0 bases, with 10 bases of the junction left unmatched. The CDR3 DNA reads TGTGCCAGCAGCGCCGTCCCGGGACTAGCGGGGGAGAGCACAGATACGCAGTATTTT. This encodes CASSAVPGLAGESTDTQYF.

The CDR3 protein is CASSLELAGTGELFF. CDR3 nucleotides: TGCGCCAGCAGCTTGGAGTTAGCGGGCACCGGGGAGCTGTTTTTT. The chain has TRBV5-1 and TRBJ2-2, with TRBD2 identical over 7 bases. Trimming took 0 bases from V and 4 from J; bases not matched to a gene: 3. The germline V gene has CDR1 SGHRS and CDR2 YFSETQ. This CDR3 spans 15 amino acids.

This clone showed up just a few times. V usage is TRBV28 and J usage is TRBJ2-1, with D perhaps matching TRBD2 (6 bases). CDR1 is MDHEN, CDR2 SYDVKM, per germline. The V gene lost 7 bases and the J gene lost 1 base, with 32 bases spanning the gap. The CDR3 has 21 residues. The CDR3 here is CASNTPWGDIGIVRSYNEQFF. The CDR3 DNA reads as TGTGCCAGCAATACTCCGTGGGGGGATATAGGAATCGTAAGGTCCTACAATGAGCAGTTCTTC.

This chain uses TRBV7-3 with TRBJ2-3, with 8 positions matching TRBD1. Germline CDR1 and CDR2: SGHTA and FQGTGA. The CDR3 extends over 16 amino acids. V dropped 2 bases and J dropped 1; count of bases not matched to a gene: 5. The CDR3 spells CASSLQGATGTDTQYF. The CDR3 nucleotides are TGTGCCAGCAGCTTACAGGGGGCAACTGGCACAGATACGCAGTATTTT.

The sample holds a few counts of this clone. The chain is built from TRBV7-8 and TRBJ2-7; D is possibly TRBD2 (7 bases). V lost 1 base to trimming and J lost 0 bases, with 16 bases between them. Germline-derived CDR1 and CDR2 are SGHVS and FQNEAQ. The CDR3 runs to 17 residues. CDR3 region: CASSLESGGLSSYEQYF. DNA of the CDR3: TGTGCCAGCAGCTTAGAGTCGGGGGGCTTGAGCTCCTACGAGCAGTACTTC.

The CDR3 sequence: CASSVAGQGFGYTF. The CDR3 nucleotides read TGTGCCAGCAGTGTAGCGGGACAGGGATTTGGCTACACCTTC. The chain has TRBV2 and TRBJ1-2; 9 bases match TRBD1. V was pared by 4 bases and J by 7 bases, with 7 bases of the junction left unmatched. This CDR3 is built from 14 residues. Germline V gene data show CDR1 as SNHLY and CDR2 as FYNNEI.

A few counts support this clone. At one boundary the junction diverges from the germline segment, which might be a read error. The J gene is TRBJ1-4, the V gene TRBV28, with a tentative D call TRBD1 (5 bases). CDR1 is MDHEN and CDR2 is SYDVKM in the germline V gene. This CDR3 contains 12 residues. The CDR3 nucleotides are TGTGCCAGCAGTCTATATTACGGACATACAATTTTT. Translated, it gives CASSLYYGHTIF.

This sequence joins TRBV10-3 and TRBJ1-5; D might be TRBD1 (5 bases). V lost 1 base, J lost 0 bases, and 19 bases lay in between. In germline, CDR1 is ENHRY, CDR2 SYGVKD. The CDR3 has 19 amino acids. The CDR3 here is CAISEFPDSGPYSNQPQHF. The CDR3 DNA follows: TGTGCCATCAGTGAGTTCCCCGACAGTGGCCCTTATAGCAATCAGCCCCAGCATTTT.

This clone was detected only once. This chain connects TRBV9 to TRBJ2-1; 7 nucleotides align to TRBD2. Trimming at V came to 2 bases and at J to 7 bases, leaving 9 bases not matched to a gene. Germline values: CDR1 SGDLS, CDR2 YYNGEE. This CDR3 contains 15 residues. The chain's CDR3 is CASSVASGSWNEQFF. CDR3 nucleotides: TGTGCCAGCAGCGTCGCTAGCGGTTCGTGGAATGAGCAGTTCTTC. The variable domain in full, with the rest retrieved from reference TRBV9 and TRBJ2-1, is DSGVTQTPKHLITATGQRVTLRCSPRSGDLSVYWYQQSLDQGLQFLIQYYNGEERAKGNILERFSAQQFPDLHSELNLSSLELGDSALYFCASSVASGSWNEQFFGPGTRLTVL.

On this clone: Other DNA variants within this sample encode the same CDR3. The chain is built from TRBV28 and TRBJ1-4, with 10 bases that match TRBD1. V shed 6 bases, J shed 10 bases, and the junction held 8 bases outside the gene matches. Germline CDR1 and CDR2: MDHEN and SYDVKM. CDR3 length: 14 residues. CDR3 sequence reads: CASSGGQGSGKLFF. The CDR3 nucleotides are TGTGCCAGCAGCGGGGGACAGGGGAGCGGAAAACTGTTTTTT.

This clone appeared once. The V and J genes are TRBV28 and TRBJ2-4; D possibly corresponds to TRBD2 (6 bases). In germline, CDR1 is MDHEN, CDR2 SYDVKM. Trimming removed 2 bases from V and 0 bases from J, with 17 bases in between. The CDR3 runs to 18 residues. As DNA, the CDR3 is TGTGCCAGCAGTTTAGGGCTCTCCGGGAGACTAGCCAAAAACATTCAGTACTTC. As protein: CASSLGLSGRLAKNIQYF.

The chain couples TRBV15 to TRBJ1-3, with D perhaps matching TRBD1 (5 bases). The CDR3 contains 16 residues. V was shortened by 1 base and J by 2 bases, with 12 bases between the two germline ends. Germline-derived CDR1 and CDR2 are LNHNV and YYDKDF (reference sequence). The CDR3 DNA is TGTGCCACCAGCAGAGTGCCCCGACAGACTGGAAACACCATATATTTT. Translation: CATSRVPRQTGNTIYF.

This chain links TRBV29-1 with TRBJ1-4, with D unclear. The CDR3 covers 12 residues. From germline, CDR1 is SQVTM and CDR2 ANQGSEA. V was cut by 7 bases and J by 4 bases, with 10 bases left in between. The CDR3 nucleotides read TGCAGCGGCGAGGCTTTTAATGAAAAACTGTTTTTT. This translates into CSGEAFNEKLFF.

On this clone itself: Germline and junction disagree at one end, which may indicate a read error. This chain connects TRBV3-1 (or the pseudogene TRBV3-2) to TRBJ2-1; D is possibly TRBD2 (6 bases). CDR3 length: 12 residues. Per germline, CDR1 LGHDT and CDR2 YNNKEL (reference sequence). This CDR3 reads CASSQPGTSQLF. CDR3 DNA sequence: TGTGCCAGCAGCCAACCCGGGACTTCACAGCTCTTC.

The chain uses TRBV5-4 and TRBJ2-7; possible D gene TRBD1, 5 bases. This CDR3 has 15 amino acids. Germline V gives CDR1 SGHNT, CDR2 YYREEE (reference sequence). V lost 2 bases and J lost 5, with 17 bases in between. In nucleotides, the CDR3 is TGTGCCAGCAGCTTCTACGGACGACAGACTGACGAGCAGTACTTC. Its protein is CASSFYGRQTDEQYF. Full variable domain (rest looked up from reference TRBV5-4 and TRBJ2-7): ETGVTQSPTHLIKTRGQQVTLRCSSQSGHNTVSWYQQALGQGPQFIFQYYREEENGRGNFPPRFSGLQFPNYSSELNVNALELDDSALYLCASSFYGRQTDEQYFGPGTRLTVT.

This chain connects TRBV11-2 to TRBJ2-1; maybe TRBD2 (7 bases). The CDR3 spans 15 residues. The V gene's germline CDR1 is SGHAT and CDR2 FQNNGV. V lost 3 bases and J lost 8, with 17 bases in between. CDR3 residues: CASSFGGGPFYEQFF. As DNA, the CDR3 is TGTGCCAGCAGCTTTGGGGGGGGGCCTTTTTATGAGCAGTTCTTC.

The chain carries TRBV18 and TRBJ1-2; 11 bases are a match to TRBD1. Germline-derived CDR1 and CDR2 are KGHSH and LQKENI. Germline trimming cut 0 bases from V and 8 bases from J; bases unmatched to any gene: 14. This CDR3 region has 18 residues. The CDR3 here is CASSPPPGQGARRGGYTF. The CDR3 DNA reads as TGTGCCAGCTCACCACCTCCCGGACAGGGGGCCCGACGGGGAGGCTACACCTTC.

Here the CDR3 reads CASSLRGGGTYQPQHF. The DNA of the CDR3 is TGTGCCAGCAGCTTAAGAGGGGGGGGGACCTATCAGCCCCAGCATTTT. The chain carries TRBV7-2 and TRBJ1-5; D possibly corresponds to TRBD1 (6 bases). The CDR3 contains 16 residues. Germline CDR1 reads SGHTA; CDR2 reads FQGNSA. V was pared by 2 bases and J by 5 bases, with 16 bases between.

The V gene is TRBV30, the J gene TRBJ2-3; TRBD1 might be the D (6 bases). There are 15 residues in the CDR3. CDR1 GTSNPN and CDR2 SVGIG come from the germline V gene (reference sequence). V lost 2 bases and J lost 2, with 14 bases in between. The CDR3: CAWSRRGPSTDTQYF. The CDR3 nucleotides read TGTGCCTGGAGTCGCAGGGGTCCCTCCACAGATACGCAGTATTTT.

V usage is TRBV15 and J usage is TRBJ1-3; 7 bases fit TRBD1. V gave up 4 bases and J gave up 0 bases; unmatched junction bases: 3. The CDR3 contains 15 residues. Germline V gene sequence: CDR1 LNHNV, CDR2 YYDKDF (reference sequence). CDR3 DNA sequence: TGTGCCACCAGCACGGACAGGAGCTCTGGAAACACCATATATTTT. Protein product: CATSTDRSSGNTIYF.

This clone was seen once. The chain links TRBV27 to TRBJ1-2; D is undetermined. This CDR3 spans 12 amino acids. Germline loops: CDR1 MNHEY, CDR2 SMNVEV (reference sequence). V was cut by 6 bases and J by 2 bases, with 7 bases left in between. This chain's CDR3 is CASSGENYGYTF. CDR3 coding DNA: TGTGCCAGCAGCGGGGAGAACTATGGCTACACCTTC.

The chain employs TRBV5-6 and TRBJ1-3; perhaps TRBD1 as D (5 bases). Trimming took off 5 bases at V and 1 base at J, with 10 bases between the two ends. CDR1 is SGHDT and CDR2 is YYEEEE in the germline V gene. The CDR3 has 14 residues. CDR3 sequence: CASSPGTSGNTIYF. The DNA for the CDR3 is TGTGCCAGCAGTCCTGGGACTTCTGGAAACACCATATATTTT.

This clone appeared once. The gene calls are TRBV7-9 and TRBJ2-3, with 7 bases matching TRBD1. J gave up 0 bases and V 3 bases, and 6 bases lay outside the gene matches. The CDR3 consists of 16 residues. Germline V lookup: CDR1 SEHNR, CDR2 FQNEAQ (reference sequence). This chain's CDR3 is CASSFPGQASTDTQYF. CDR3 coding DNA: TGTGCCAGCAGCTTCCCTGGACAGGCTAGCACAGATACGCAGTATTTT.

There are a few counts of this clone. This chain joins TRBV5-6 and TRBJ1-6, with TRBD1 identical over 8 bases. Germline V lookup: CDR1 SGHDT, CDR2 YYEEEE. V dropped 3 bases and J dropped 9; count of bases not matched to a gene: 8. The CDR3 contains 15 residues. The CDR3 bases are TGTGCCAGCAGCTATACGGACAGGGAGGGTTCACCCCTCCACTTT. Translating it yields CASSYTDREGSPLHF.

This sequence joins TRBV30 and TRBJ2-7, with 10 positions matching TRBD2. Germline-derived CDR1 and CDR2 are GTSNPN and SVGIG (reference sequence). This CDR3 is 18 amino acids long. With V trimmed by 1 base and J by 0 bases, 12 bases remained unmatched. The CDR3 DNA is TGTGCCTGGAGTGGCCTTAAGGTAGCGGGAGGCTCCTCCTACGAGCAGTACTTC. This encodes CAWSGLKVAGGSSYEQYF.

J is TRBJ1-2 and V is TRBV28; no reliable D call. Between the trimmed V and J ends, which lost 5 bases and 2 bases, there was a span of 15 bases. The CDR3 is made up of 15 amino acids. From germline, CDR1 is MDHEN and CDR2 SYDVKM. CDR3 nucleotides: TGTGCCAGCAGTAGCACGGCGGTAGGAAACTATGGCTACACCTTC. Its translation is CASSSTAVGNYGYTF.